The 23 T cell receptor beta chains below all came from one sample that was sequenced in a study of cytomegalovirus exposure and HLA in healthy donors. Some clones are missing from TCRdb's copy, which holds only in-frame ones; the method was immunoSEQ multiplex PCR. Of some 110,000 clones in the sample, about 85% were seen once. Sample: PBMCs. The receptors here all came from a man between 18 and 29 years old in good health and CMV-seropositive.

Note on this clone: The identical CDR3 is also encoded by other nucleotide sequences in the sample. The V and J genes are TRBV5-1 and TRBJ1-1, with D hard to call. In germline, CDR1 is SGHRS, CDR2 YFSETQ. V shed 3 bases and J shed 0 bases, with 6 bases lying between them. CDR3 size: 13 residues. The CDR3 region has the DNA TGCGCCAGCAGCTCCGAGGTGAACACTGAAGCTTTCTTT. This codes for CASSSEVNTEAFF.

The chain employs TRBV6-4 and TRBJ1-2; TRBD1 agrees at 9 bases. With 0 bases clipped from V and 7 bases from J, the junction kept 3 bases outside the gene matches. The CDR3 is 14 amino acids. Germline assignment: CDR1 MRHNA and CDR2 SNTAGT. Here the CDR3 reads CASSDSTGGVGYTF. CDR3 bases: TGTGCCAGCAGTGACTCGACAGGGGGAGTTGGCTACACCTTC.

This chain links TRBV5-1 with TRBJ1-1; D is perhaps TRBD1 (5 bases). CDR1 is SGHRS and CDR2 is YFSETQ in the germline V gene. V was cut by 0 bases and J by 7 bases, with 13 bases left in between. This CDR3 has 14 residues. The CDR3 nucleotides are TGCGCCAGCAGCTTGGAGAGGACACCGGATGAAGCTTTCTTT. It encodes CASSLERTPDEAFF.

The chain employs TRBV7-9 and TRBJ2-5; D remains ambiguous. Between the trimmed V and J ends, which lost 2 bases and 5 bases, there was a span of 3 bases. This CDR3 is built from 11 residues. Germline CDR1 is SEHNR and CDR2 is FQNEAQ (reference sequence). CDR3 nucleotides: TGTGCCAGCAGCTTAACTGAGACCCAGTACTTC. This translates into CASSLTETQYF.

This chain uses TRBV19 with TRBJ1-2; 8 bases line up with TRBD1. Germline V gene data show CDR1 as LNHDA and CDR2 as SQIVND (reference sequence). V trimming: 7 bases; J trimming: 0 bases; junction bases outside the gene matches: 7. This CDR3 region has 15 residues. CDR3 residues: CASTDRTGTNYGYTF. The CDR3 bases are TGTGCCAGTACCGATCGGACAGGGACTAACTATGGCTACACCTTC. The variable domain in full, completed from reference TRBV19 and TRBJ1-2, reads DGGITQSPKYLFRKEGQNVTLSCEQNLNHDAMYWYRQDPGQGLRLIYYSQIVNDFQKGDIAEGYSVSREKKESFPLTVTSAQKNPTAFYLCASTDRTGTNYGYTFGSGTRLTVV.

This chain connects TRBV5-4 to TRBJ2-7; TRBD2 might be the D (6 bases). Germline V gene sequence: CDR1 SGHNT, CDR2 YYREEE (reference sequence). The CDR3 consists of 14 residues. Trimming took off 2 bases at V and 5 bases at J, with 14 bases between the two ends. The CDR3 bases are TGTGCCAGCAGCTTCTTCGTCGGGAGTGACGAGCAGTACTTC. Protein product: CASSFFVGSDEQYF.

The CDR3 here is CASSLALGVAGTTTDTQYF. CDR3 in DNA: TGTGCCAGCAGCTTAGCGCTAGGGGTAGCGGGGACTACGACAGATACGCAGTATTTT. J is TRBJ2-3 and V is TRBV7-2; 8 nucleotides agree with TRBD2. V trimming: 0 bases; J trimming: 3 bases; junction bases outside the gene matches: 14. The CDR3 has 19 residues. Germline V gene data show CDR1 as SGHTA and CDR2 as FQGNSA.

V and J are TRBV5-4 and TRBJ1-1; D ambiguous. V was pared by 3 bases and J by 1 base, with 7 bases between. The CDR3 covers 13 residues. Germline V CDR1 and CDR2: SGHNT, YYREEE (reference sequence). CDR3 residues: CASSSNKNTEAFF. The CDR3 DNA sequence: TGTGCCAGCAGCTCAAACAAGAACACTGAAGCTTTCTTT.

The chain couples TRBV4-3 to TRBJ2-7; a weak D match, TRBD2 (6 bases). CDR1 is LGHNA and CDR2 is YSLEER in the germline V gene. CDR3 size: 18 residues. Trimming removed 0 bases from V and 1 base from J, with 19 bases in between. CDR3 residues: CASSQEYMGGKPSYEQYF. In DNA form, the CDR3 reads TGCGCCAGCAGCCAAGAGTATATGGGGGGTAAGCCTTCCTACGAGCAGTACTTC.

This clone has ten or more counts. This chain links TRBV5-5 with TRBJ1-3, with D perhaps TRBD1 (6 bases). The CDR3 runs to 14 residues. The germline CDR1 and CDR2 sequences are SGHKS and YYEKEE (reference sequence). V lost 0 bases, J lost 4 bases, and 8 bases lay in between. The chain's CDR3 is CASSLEGVGNTIYF. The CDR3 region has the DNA TGTGCCAGCAGCTTGGAGGGGGTAGGAAACACCATATATTTT.

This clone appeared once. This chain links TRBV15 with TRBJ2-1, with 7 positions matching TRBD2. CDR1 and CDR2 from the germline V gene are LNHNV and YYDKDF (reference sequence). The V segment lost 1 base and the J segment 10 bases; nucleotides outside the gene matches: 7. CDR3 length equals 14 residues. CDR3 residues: CATSRASGTGEQFF. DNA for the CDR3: TGTGCCACCAGCAGAGCTAGCGGCACAGGAGAGCAGTTCTTC.

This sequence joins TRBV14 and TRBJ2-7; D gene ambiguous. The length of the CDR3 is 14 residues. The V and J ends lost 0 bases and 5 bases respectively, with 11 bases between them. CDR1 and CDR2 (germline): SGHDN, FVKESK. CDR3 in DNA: TGTGCCAGCAGCCAAGAGTTGGCGGTTAACGAGCAGTACTTC. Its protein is CASSQELAVNEQYF.

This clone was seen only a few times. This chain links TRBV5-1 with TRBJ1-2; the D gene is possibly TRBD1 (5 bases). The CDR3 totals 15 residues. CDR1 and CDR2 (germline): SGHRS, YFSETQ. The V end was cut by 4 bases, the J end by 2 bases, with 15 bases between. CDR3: CASSPLGQRNYGYTF. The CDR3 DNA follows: TGCGCCAGCAGCCCCCTGGGGCAGAGAAACTATGGCTACACCTTC.

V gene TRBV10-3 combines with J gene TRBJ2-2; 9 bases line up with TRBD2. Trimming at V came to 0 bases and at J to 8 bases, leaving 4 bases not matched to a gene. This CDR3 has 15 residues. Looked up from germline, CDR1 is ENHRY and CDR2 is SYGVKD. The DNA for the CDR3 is TGTGCCATCAGTGAGTCGACGCTAGCGGGGGGGGAGCTGTTTTTT. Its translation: CAISESTLAGGELFF.

The CDR3 nucleotides read TGTGCCAGCAAAAGCAGAGAGAGTGGGAGGCCGAACACCGGGGAGCTGTTTTTT. It yields the protein CASKSRESGRPNTGELFF. The V and J genes are TRBV7-9 and TRBJ2-2; D possibly corresponds to TRBD2 (6 bases). The germline V gene has CDR1 SEHNR and CDR2 FQNEAQ (reference sequence). The CDR3 runs 18 residues. V lost 7 bases and J lost 0, with 21 bases in between.

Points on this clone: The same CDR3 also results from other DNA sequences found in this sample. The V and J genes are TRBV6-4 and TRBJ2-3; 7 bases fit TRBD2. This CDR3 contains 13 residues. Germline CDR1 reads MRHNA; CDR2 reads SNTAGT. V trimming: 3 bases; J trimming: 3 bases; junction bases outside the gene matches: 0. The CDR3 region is CASSEAGTDTQYF. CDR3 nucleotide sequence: TGTGCCAGCAGTGAAGCGGGAACAGATACGCAGTATTTT.

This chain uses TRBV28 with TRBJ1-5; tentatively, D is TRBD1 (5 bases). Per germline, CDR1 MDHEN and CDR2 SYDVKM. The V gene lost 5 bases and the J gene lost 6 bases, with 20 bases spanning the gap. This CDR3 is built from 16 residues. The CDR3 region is CASSLTGPGGSQPQHF. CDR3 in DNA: TGTGCCAGCAGTCTCACGGGACCGGGGGGTAGTCAGCCCCAGCATTTT.

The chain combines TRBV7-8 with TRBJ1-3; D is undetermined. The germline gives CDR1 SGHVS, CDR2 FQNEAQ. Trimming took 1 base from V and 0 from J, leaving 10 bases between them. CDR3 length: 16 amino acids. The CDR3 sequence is CASSLEWALSGNTIYF. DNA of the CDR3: TGTGCCAGCAGCTTAGAATGGGCCCTCTCTGGAAACACCATATATTTT. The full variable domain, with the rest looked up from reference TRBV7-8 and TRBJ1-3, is GAGVSQSPRYKVAKRGQDVALRCDPISGHVSLFWYQQALGQGPEFLTYFQNEAQLDKSGLPSDRFFAERPEGSVSTLKIQRTQQEDSAVYLCASSLEWALSGNTIYFGEGSWLTVV.

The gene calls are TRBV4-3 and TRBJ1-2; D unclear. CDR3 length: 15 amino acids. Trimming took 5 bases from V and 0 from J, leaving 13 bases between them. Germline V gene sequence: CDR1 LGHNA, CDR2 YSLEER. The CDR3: CASSTGSTTNYGYTF. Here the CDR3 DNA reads TGCGCCAGCAGCACTGGGTCGACAACTAACTATGGCTACACCTTC.

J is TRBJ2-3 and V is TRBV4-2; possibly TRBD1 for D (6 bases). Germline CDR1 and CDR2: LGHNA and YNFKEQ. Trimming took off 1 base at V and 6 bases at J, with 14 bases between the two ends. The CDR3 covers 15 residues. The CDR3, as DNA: TGTGCCAGCAGCCAAGGGGCAGGGGTTACCGATACGCAGTATTTT. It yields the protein CASSQGAGVTDTQYF.

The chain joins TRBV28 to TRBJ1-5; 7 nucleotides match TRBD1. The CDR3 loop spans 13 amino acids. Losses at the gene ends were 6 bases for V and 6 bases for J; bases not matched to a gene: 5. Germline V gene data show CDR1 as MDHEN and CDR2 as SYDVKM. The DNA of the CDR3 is TGTGCCAGCAGGACAACAGGGGTTCAGCCCCAGCATTTT. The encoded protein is CASRTTGVQPQHF.

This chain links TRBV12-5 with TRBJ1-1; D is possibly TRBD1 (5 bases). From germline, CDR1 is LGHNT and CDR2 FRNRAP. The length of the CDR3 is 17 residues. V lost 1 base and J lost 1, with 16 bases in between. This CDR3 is CASGLATGDSPNTEAFF. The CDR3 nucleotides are TGTGCTAGTGGTTTGGCCACGGGCGACAGCCCGAACACTGAAGCTTTCTTT.

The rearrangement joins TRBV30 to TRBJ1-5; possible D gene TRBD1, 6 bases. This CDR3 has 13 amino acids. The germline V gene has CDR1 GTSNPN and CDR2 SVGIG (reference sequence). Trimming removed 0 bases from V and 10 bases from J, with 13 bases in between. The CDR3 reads CAWSVQGQPPQHF. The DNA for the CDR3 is TGTGCCTGGAGTGTACAGGGCCAGCCACCCCAGCATTTT.